The 28 T cell receptor beta chains below come from one sample, sequenced in a study of blood T cell repertoires in COVID-19. Assay used: immunoSEQ multiplex PCR; TCRdb lists only in-frame clones, some missing. The data hold about 150,000 clones, with more than 75% observed a single time. Sequenced: peripheral blood. These receptors were taken from a man aged 70-80 years with acute or convalescent COVID-19.

The rearrangement links TRBV30 to TRBJ2-7, with D unresolved. This CDR3 is built from 12 residues. V shed 0 bases and J shed 5 bases, with 8 bases lying between them. Germline CDR1 GTSNPN, CDR2 SVGIG (reference sequence). CDR3 bases: TGTGCCTGGAGTGTATTGGCCAACGAGCAGTACTTC. Translated, it gives CAWSVLANEQYF.

V gene TRBV11-2 combines with J gene TRBJ1-5; D ambiguous. V was cut by 1 base and J by 3 bases, with 10 bases left in between. CDR3 length equals 15 residues. Germline CDR1 is SGHAT and CDR2 is FQNNGV. CDR3 in amino acids: CASSLGPGNNQPQHF. In DNA form, the CDR3 reads TGTGCCAGCAGCTTAGGCCCAGGCAACAATCAGCCCCAGCATTTT.

This clone came up a few times. The rearrangement uses TRBV6-1 and TRBJ2-7; TRBD1 might be the D (6 bases). The germline gives CDR1 MNHNS, CDR2 SASEGT. CDR3 length: 14 amino acids. Trimming left V 1 base short and J 1 base short, with 8 bases between. In DNA, the CDR3 is TGTGCCAGCAGTGAAGTTAGGGGGTCCTACGAGCAGTACTTC. It is translated as CASSEVRGSYEQYF.

V is TRBV7-9 and J is TRBJ2-5, with D unclear. Germline loops: CDR1 SEHNR, CDR2 FQNEAQ (reference sequence). The V and J ends lost 1 base and 5 bases respectively, with 5 bases between them. The CDR3 spans 12 residues. In DNA, the CDR3 is TGTGCCAGCAGCTTAGGTTCGGAGACCCAGTACTTC. Protein: CASSLGSETQYF.

The chain combines TRBV5-1 with TRBJ1-2; a weak D match, TRBD1 (5 bases). Germline V CDR1 and CDR2: SGHRS, YFSETQ. The germline V and J ends were trimmed by 4 bases and 6 bases, with 10 bases remaining between them. The CDR3 spans 12 residues. The CDR3 protein is CASSGTQHGYTF. CDR3 nucleotide sequence: TGCGCCAGCAGCGGGACTCAGCATGGCTACACCTTC.

The V and J genes are TRBV19 and TRBJ2-6; 8 nucleotides agree with TRBD1. The CDR3 covers 21 residues. J gave up 2 bases and V 7 bases, and 22 bases lay outside the gene matches. Germline V gene data show CDR1 as LNHDA and CDR2 as SQIVND (reference sequence). This CDR3 reads CASTPDRDRSGSRTGANVLTF. Written as DNA, the CDR3 is TGTGCCAGTACCCCGGACAGGGACCGCTCCGGTTCAAGAACTGGGGCCAACGTCCTGACTTTC.

For the CDR3, the DNA is TGTGCCAGCAGCGTAGCTGGACAGGGCAATCAGCCCCAGCATTTT. It specifies CASSVAGQGNQPQHF. This chain connects TRBV9 to TRBJ1-5; TRBD1 matches at 7 bases. Per germline, CDR1 SGDLS and CDR2 YYNGEE. The CDR3 totals 15 residues. The V segment lost 0 bases and the J segment 2 bases; nucleotides outside the gene matches: 2.

The CDR3 bases are TGTGCCAGCAGCCGAACCTCCCCTAGCGGGGAAACTGGGGCCAACGTCCTGACTTTC. Its translation is CASSRTSPSGETGANVLTF. The chain carries TRBV9 and TRBJ2-6; 9 bases agree with TRBD2. V was pared by 4 bases and J by 2 bases, with 13 bases of the junction left unmatched. Germline-derived CDR1 and CDR2 are SGDLS and YYNGEE. This CDR3 has 19 residues.

This chain connects TRBV6-6 to TRBJ1-5; TRBD1 aligns across 10 bases. V shed 5 bases, J shed 3 bases, and the junction held 10 bases outside the gene matches. The V gene's germline CDR1 is MNHNY and CDR2 SVGAGI (reference sequence). This CDR3 comprises 17 residues. The CDR3 DNA reads as TGTGCCAGCAGTCCGGGACAGGGGCTAACCCTCAATCAGCCCCAGCATTTT. This encodes CASSPGQGLTLNQPQHF.

V and J are TRBV28 and TRBJ1-5; 7 bases agree with TRBD1. The CDR3 spans 16 residues. CDR1 MDHEN and CDR2 SYDVKM come from the germline V gene. J lost 0 bases, V lost 9 bases, and 11 bases had no gene match. The CDR3, as DNA: TGTGCCAGTAGGGGGCGACCGGGTTCTAGCAATCAGCCCCAGCATTTT. Protein sequence: CASRGRPGSSNQPQHF.

Only one count was recorded for this clone. The CDR3 region has the DNA TGCGCCAGCAGCTTGGGACTAGCGGACGGGGAGCTGTTTTTT. Its translation is CASSLGLADGELFF. The chain uses TRBV5-1 and TRBJ2-2; the match to TRBD2 covers 9 bases. Germline loops: CDR1 SGHRS, CDR2 YFSETQ. This CDR3 has 14 amino acids. V lost 0 bases to trimming and J lost 7 bases; unmatched junction nucleotides: 1.

The J gene is TRBJ2-7, the V gene TRBV3-1 (or the pseudogene TRBV3-2), with 16 bases fitting TRBD2. This CDR3 is 16 amino acids long. CDR1 and CDR2 from the germline V gene are LGHDT and YNNKEL (reference sequence). J was trimmed by 3 bases and V by 4 bases; bases with no gene match: 3. The DNA for the CDR3 is TGTGCCAGCAGCCGGGGACTAGCGGGAGGGGTCTACGAGCAGTACTTC. It encodes CASSRGLAGGVYEQYF.

This chain joins TRBV14 and TRBJ2-2, with D perhaps TRBD2 (6 bases). V lost 1 base, J lost 4 bases, and 7 bases lay in between. The germline V gene encodes CDR1 SGHDN and CDR2 FVKESK. This CDR3 is 14 amino acids long. In DNA form, the CDR3 reads TGTGCCAGCAGCCAAGTCGGGGGCACCGGGGAGCTGTTTTTT. This translates into CASSQVGGTGELFF. The whole variable domain, remainder taken from reference TRBV14 and TRBJ2-2, is EAGVTQFPSHSVIEKGQTVTLRCDPISGHDNLYWYRRVMGKEIKFLLHFVKESKQDESGMPNNRFLAERTGGTYSTLKVQPAELEDSGVYFCASSQVGGTGELFFGEGSRLTVL.

For this clone: Distinct nucleotide sequences in the sample also encode this CDR3. The chain is built from TRBV27 and TRBJ2-2; perhaps TRBD1 as D (6 bases). The CDR3 spans 15 residues. V lost 6 bases, J lost 2 bases, and 13 bases lay in between. The germline CDR1 and CDR2 sequences are MNHEY and SMNVEV (reference sequence). The CDR3 is CASSPRGTNTGELFF. Here the CDR3 DNA reads TGTGCCAGCAGCCCTAGGGGGACCAACACCGGGGAGCTGTTTTTT.

CDR3 DNA sequence: TGTGCCAGCAGCTGGAGAACGAGCTCCTACAATGAGCAGTTCTTC. This codes for CASSWRTSSYNEQFF. The chain links TRBV11-3 to TRBJ2-1, with no clear D. CDR3 length: 15 amino acids. Germline V gives CDR1 SGHNT, CDR2 YENEEA. Trimming removed 4 bases from V and 0 bases from J, with 10 bases in between.

The J gene is TRBJ1-4, the V gene TRBV10-3; D gene unclear. Germline loops: CDR1 ENHRY, CDR2 SYGVKD. Deletions cut 0 bases from V and 8 bases from J, with 7 bases between. This CDR3 has 13 residues. The CDR3 protein is CAISESIREKLFF. CDR3 nucleotide sequence: TGTGCCATCAGTGAGTCGATCCGGGAAAAACTGTTTTTT.

The V gene is TRBV7-3, the J gene TRBJ2-1; 7 bases are shared with TRBD2. Germline-derived CDR1 and CDR2 are SGHTA and FQGTGA. The CDR3 has 15 amino acids. V shed 5 bases, J shed 5 bases, and the junction held 9 bases outside the gene matches. CDR3 nucleotide sequence: TGTGCCAGCAGCCCTAGCGGCCCCGGAAACAATGAGCAGTTCTTC. Its translation: CASSPSGPGNNEQFF.

This clone was detected a few times. The rearrangement links TRBV28 to TRBJ1-1; D unresolved. CDR3 length: 14 residues. Germline-derived CDR1 and CDR2 are MDHEN and SYDVKM. V was trimmed by 5 bases and J by 1 base, leaving 11 bases between them. In nucleotides, the CDR3 is TGTGCCAGCAGTCTCCTTCGCGGGAACACTGAAGCTTTCTTT. This gives the protein CASSLLRGNTEAFF.

This clone was found once. This chain links TRBV7-9 with TRBJ2-3; 7 bases are a match to TRBD2. After removal of 1 base from V and 0 bases from J, the junction contained 7 bases not matched to a gene. The CDR3 is made up of 17 amino acids. The V gene's germline CDR1 is SEHNR and CDR2 FQNEAQ (reference sequence). CDR3 sequence: CASSLVGGGRSTDTQYF. The CDR3 DNA reads TGTGCCAGCAGCTTAGTGGGTGGCGGGAGAAGCACAGATACGCAGTATTTT.

This chain joins TRBV28 and TRBJ1-1, with D possibly being TRBD1 (6 bases). Trimming cost V 7 bases and J 1 base, with 10 bases left between them. This CDR3 is 13 amino acids long. Germline CDR1 MDHEN, CDR2 SYDVKM. The CDR3 loop reads CASTRTENTEAFF. For the CDR3, the DNA is TGTGCCAGCACACGGACAGAGAACACTGAAGCTTTCTTT.

The rearrangement joins TRBV5-4 to TRBJ2-5; D remains unclear. There are 16 residues in the CDR3. Germline CDR1 reads SGHNT; CDR2 reads YYREEE (reference sequence). V dropped 4 bases and J dropped 0 bases, with 16 bases sitting between them. The CDR3 DNA is TGTGCCAGCAGCCATGTTGGCAGGCAGTACCAAGAGACCCAGTACTTC. Protein sequence: CASSHVGRQYQETQYF. Full variable domain (rest looked up from reference TRBV5-4 and TRBJ2-5): ETGVTQSPTHLIKTRGQQVTLRCSSQSGHNTVSWYQQALGQGPQFIFQYYREEENGRGNFPPRFSGLQFPNYSSELNVNALELDDSALYLCASSHVGRQYQETQYFGPGTRLLVL.

This chain connects TRBV5-1 to TRBJ1-5; 7 bases match TRBD1. CDR3 length: 16 amino acids. Looked up from germline, CDR1 is SGHRS and CDR2 is YFSETQ. Trimming cost V 2 bases and J 6 bases; bases outside gene matches: 11. The CDR3 DNA reads TGCGCCAGCAGCTTAGGTGGGACAGAACGCGGTCAGCCCCAGCATTTT. This gives the protein CASSLGGTERGQPQHF.

This chain links TRBV7-8 with TRBJ2-3; possibly TRBD1 for D (5 bases). V was pared by 1 base and J by 10 bases, with 12 bases between. CDR3 size: 13 residues. CDR1 is SGHVS and CDR2 is FQNEAQ in the germline V gene. CDR3 in DNA: TGTGCCAGCAGCTTAGTTCAAACAGGCCCGCAGTATTTT. It codes for CASSLVQTGPQYF.

V gene TRBV28 combines with J gene TRBJ1-2; D perhaps matches TRBD1 (6 bases). The length of the CDR3 is 14 residues. Germline-derived CDR1 and CDR2 are MDHEN and SYDVKM. V was trimmed by 5 bases and J by 4 bases, leaving 14 bases between them. The CDR3: CASSTTTGSYGYTF. The CDR3 DNA reads as TGTGCCAGCAGTACCACGACAGGAAGCTATGGCTACACCTTC.

This clone was seen only once. The chain links TRBV28 to TRBJ2-5; the D gene is possibly TRBD1 (6 bases). Germline loops: CDR1 MDHEN, CDR2 SYDVKM. Trimming removed 7 bases from V and 5 bases from J, with 14 bases in between. This CDR3 region has 13 residues. The CDR3 DNA follows: TGTGCCAGCAAGCTAGGGGGTGGGGAGACCCAGTACTTC. Encoded protein: CASKLGGGETQYF.

The V gene is TRBV18, the J gene TRBJ1-5, with a weak D call TRBD1 (6 bases). The V end lost 1 base, the J end lost 4 bases, and 14 bases lay between the germline ends. The germline V gene has CDR1 KGHSH and CDR2 LQKENI. This CDR3 has 16 amino acids. The CDR3: CASSPQPGQLNQPQHF. The CDR3 DNA follows: TGTGCCAGCTCACCACAACCAGGACAGTTAAATCAGCCCCAGCATTTT.

The chain carries TRBV19 and TRBJ1-6; no clear D. In germline, CDR1 is LNHDA, CDR2 SQIVND (reference sequence). CDR3 length equals 15 residues. V lost 3 bases and J 5 bases, leaving 11 bases between the germline ends. The CDR3 DNA follows: TGTGCCAGTAGTATCGCCAGGAATAATAATTCACCCCTCCACTTT. This codes for CASSIARNNNSPLHF.

In this sample, this clone turned up once. The chain joins TRBV7-2 to TRBJ1-5; 8 bases are shared with TRBD1. Germline loops: CDR1 SGHTA, CDR2 FQGNSA. With 5 bases clipped from V and 6 bases from J, the junction kept 9 bases outside the gene matches. The CDR3 is 15 residues long. The CDR3 region is CASSTQQGAGQPQHF. The CDR3 coding sequence is TGTGCCAGCAGCACCCAGCAGGGGGCCGGTCAGCCCCAGCATTTT.